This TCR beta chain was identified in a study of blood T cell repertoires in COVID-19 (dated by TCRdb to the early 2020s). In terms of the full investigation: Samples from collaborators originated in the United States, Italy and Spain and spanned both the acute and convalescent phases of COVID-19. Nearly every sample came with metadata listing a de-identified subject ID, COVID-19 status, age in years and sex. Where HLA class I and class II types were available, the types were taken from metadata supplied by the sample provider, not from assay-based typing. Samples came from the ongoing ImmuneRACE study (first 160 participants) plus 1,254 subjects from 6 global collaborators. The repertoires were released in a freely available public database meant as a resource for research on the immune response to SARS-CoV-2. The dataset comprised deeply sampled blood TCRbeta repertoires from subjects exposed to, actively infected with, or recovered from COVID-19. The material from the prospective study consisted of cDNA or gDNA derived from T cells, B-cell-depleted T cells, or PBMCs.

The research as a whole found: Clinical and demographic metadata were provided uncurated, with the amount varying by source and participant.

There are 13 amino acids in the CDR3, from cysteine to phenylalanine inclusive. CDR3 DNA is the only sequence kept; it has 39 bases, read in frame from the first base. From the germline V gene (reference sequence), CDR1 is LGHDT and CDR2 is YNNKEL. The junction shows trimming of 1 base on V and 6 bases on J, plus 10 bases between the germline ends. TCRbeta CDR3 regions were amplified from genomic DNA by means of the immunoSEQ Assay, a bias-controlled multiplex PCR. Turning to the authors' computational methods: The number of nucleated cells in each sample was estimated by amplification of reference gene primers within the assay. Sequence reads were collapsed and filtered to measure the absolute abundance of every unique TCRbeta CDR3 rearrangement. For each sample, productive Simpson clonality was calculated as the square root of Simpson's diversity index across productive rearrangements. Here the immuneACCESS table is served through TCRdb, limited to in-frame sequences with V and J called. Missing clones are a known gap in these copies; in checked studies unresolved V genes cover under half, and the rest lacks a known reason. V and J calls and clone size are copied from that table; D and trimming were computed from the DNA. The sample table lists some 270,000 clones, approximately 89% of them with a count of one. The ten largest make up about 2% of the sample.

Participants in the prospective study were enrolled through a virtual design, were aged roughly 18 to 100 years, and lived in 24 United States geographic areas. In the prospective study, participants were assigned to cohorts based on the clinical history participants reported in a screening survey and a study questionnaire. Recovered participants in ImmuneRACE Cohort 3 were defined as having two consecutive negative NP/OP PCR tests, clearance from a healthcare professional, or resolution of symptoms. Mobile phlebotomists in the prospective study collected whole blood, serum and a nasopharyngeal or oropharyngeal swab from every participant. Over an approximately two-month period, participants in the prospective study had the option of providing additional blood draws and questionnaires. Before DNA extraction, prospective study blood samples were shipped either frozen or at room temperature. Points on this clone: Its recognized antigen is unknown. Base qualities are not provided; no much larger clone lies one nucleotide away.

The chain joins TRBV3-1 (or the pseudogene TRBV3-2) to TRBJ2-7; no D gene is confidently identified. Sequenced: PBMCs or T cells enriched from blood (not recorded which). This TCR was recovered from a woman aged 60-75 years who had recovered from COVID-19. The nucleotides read TGTGCCAGCAGCCAAGGAAGAAAAGCCGAGCAGTACTTC. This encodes CASSQGRKAEQYF.